One and the same sample provided the 22 T cell receptor beta chains below, sequenced in a study of OX40 agonist ivuxolimab in advanced cancers. Assay used: immunoSEQ multiplex PCR; TCRdb lists only in-frame clones, some missing. The profile covers some 94,000 clones, with under 95% appearing a single time and about 0.89% taken by the ten largest. The sequencing used CD4+ or CD8+ T cells sorted from blood, collected in a trial of the OX40 agonist ivuxolimab. All receptors come from an adult with an advanced solid tumor such as melanoma, head and neck, liver or kidney cancer.

On this clone: The same CDR3 also results from other DNA sequences found in this sample. The V gene is TRBV7-2, the J gene TRBJ2-3; no definite D call. The germline gives CDR1 SGHTA, CDR2 FQGNSA. The length of the CDR3 is 12 residues. The V gene lost 3 bases and the J gene lost 0 bases, with 1 base spanning the gap. The CDR3 is CASSLSTDTQYF. The CDR3 DNA is TGTGCCAGCAGCTTGAGCACAGATACGCAGTATTTT. The variable domain in full, with the rest retrieved from reference TRBV7-2 and TRBJ2-3, is GAGVSQSPSNKVTEKGKDVELRCDPISGHTALYWYRQSLGQGLEFLIYFQGNSAPDKSGLPSDRFSAERTGGSVSTLTIQRTQQEDSAVYLCASSLSTDTQYFGPGTRLTVL.

The V call is TRBV19, the J call TRBJ1-3; perhaps TRBD1 as D (6 bases). The CDR3 contains 16 residues. V lost 4 bases to trimming and J lost 4 bases, with 17 bases between them. CDR1 is LNHDA and CDR2 is SQIVND in the germline V gene (reference sequence). The CDR3 loop reads CASSNPRAGAGNTIYF. In DNA form, the CDR3 reads TGTGCCAGTAGTAACCCCCGGGCAGGGGCCGGAAACACCATATATTTT.

This clone was counted a single time. The chain joins TRBV19 to TRBJ2-2; D is unclear. CDR3 length: 16 amino acids. Germline lookup yields CDR1 LNHDA and CDR2 SQIVND (reference sequence). V lost 0 bases and J lost 0, with 8 bases in between. CDR3 sequence reads: CASSIDWRANTGELFF. The DNA for the CDR3 is TGTGCCAGTAGTATAGACTGGCGCGCGAACACCGGGGAGCTGTTTTTT.

The V call is TRBV5-1, the J call TRBJ2-5; D is uncertain. The V and J ends lost 4 bases and 1 base respectively, with 11 bases between them. This CDR3 has 14 residues. Per germline, CDR1 SGHRS and CDR2 YFSETQ. The CDR3 nucleotides are TGCGCCAGCAGCCTAGAGATGCCCCAAGAGACCCAGTACTTC. Its translation: CASSLEMPQETQYF.

The chain is built from TRBV29-1 and TRBJ2-1, with 7 positions matching TRBD2. V was clipped by 4 bases and J by 0 bases; unmatched bases: 0. The CDR3 is 13 amino acids. The germline gives CDR1 SQVTM, CDR2 ANQGSEA. The DNA of the CDR3 is TGCAGCGTTGGCGGGAGCTCCTACAATGAGCAGTTCTTC. Its protein is CSVGGSSYNEQFF.

The chain has TRBV10-2 and TRBJ1-3; D ambiguous. Germline V gene sequence: CDR1 WSHSY, CDR2 SAAADI. The ends were cut back, 3 bases at V and 0 bases at J, with 12 bases in the middle. The length of the CDR3 is 16 residues. The CDR3 DNA is TGCGCCAGCAGTGACGCTGGAACAGTCTCTGGAAACACCATATATTTT. Residues: CASSDAGTVSGNTIYF.

CDR3 DNA: TGTGCAAGTCGCTTAGTCAGGGGGCCGTCTAGCGGAGCTAAAGAGACCCAGTACTTC. Its protein product is CASRLVRGPSSGAKETQYF. The chain links TRBV12-2 to TRBJ2-5; the table's D call of TRBD1 was not tested on the DNA. TRBV12-2 is noted as a pseudogene. The CDR3 loop spans 19 amino acids.

The rearrangement joins TRBV19 to TRBJ2-7, with 9 positions matching TRBD2. The CDR3 runs to 16 residues. J gave up 13 bases and V 1 base, and 17 bases lay outside the gene matches. Germline assignment: CDR1 LNHDA and CDR2 SQIVND (reference sequence). The CDR3 reads CASSIGPVLTAGGLYF. The CDR3 nucleotides read TGTGCCAGTAGTATAGGGCCCGTACTCACAGCGGGAGGATTATACTTC.

The CDR3 nucleotides read TGTGCCAGCAGCTTATCGGGACAGGGGGCGAACCGCCCCCAGTACTTC. Translating gives CASSLSGQGANRPQYF. The chain combines TRBV7-8 with TRBJ2-5; 12 bases map to TRBD1. Germline V lookup: CDR1 SGHVS, CDR2 FQNEAQ. There are 16 residues in the CDR3. Losses at the gene ends were 2 bases for V and 9 bases for J; bases not matched to a gene: 10.

The rearrangement links TRBV10-3 to TRBJ2-5; TRBD2 aligns across 8 bases. CDR3 size: 14 residues. Germline V lookup: CDR1 ENHRY, CDR2 SYGVKD. Unmatched junction bases numbered 1, after V lost 3 bases and J lost 1 base. For the CDR3, the DNA is TGTGCCATCAGTGATGGGACTAGCCAAGAGACCCAGTACTTC. The encoded protein is CAISDGTSQETQYF.

The V and J genes are TRBV4-1 and TRBJ2-3, with 10 bases matching TRBD2. The CDR3 is 17 amino acids. Germline V gene sequence: CDR1 MGHRA, CDR2 YSYEKL. V shed 0 bases, J shed 2 bases, and the junction held 5 bases outside the gene matches. In DNA form, the CDR3 reads TGCGCCAGCAGCCAAGAGCGGACTAGCGGACACACAGATACGCAGTATTTT. The encoded protein is CASSQERTSGHTDTQYF.

The chain uses TRBV6-6 and TRBJ1-1, with 10 positions matching TRBD1. Germline values: CDR1 MNHNY, CDR2 SVGAGI (reference sequence). The CDR3 extends over 14 amino acids. V dropped 5 bases and J dropped 4; count of bases not matched to a gene: 4. The CDR3, as DNA: TGTGCCAGCAGTCCAGGGACAGGGGCCACTGAAGCTTTCTTT. This translates into CASSPGTGATEAFF.

This clone appeared a single time. CDR3 in DNA: TGTGCCAGCAGCTTAGCCGCCGGGGCGGGACCCGAGCAGTACTTC. Translating it yields CASSLAAGAGPEQYF. J is TRBJ2-7 and V is TRBV11-2; tentative D call: TRBD2 (6 bases). The CDR3 is 15 amino acids. V was cut by 1 base and J by 6 bases, with 16 bases left in between. CDR1 and CDR2 from the germline V gene are SGHAT and FQNNGV.

As DNA, the CDR3 is TGTGCCATCAGTGGGGGGGGGCTTGACGAGCAGTACTTC. Translating gives CAISGGGLDEQYF. The rearrangement uses TRBV10-3 and TRBJ2-7, with D maybe TRBD2 (7 bases). This CDR3 spans 13 amino acids. Germline CDR1 and CDR2: ENHRY and SYGVKD. Between the trimmed V and J ends, which lost 4 bases and 5 bases, there was a span of 12 bases.

This chain joins TRBV5-1 and TRBJ2-3; tentative D call: TRBD2 (6 bases). CDR1 SGHRS and CDR2 YFSETQ come from the germline V gene. The length of the CDR3 is 14 residues. With 4 bases removed from V and 3 bases from J, the gap between germline ends came to 12 bases. The CDR3 protein is CASSVSGVTDTQYF. In DNA form, the CDR3 reads TGCGCCAGCAGCGTTAGCGGCGTTACAGATACGCAGTATTTT.

The chain recombines TRBV19 with TRBJ2-7; no firm D call. CDR1 is LNHDA, CDR2 SQIVND, per germline (reference sequence). The V end lost 3 bases, the J end lost 0 bases, and 9 bases lay between the germline ends. This CDR3 is built from 14 residues. The CDR3 here is CASSIQYSSYEQYF. The CDR3 DNA follows: TGTGCCAGTAGTATCCAGTACTCCTCCTACGAGCAGTACTTC.

This rearrangement joins TRBV18 to TRBJ2-7; TRBD1 aligns across 8 bases. Looked up from germline, CDR1 is KGHSH and CDR2 is LQKENI. The V gene end was trimmed by 3 bases and the J gene end by 5 bases; junction bases not matched to a gene: 9. This CDR3 comprises 15 residues. In DNA form, the CDR3 reads TGTGCCAGCTCACCCTCCCGACAGGGGAGTAACGAGCAGTACTTC. Translation gives CASSPSRQGSNEQYF.

This chain uses TRBV7-3 with TRBJ2-1, with D tentatively TRBD2 (5 bases). CDR1 SGHTA and CDR2 FQGTGA come from the germline V gene. The V end was cut by 2 bases, the J end by 9 bases, with 11 bases between. This CDR3 has 13 residues. The CDR3 protein is CASSLRVEAEQFF. DNA of the CDR3: TGTGCCAGCAGCTTACGGGTGGAGGCTGAGCAGTTCTTC.

The V and J genes are TRBV11-3 and TRBJ1-2, with 8 bases fitting TRBD1. Germline CDR1 and CDR2: SGHNT and YENEEA. V gave up 4 bases and J gave up 2 bases; unmatched junction bases: 9. CDR3 length: 16 residues. CDR3 in amino acids: CASSSDRTGPNYGYTF. The DNA of the CDR3 is TGTGCCAGCAGCTCAGACAGGACAGGGCCCAACTATGGCTACACCTTC.

The rearrangement links TRBV5-1 to TRBJ1-1; D not certain. CDR1 is SGHRS and CDR2 is YFSETQ in the germline V gene. Deletions cut 4 bases from V and 1 base from J, with 11 bases between. This CDR3 has 14 residues. CDR3 region: CASSQTSQNTEAFF. For the CDR3, the DNA is TGCGCCAGCAGCCAGACAAGCCAGAACACTGAAGCTTTCTTT. Complete variable domain (other parts from reference TRBV5-1 and TRBJ1-1): KAGVTQTPRYLIKTRGQQVTLSCSPISGHRSVSWYQQTPGQGLQFLFEYFSETQRNKGNFPGRFSGRQFSNSRSEMNVSTLELGDSALYLCASSQTSQNTEAFFGQGTRLTVV.

The rearrangement uses TRBV6-6 and TRBJ1-2, with 10 bases that match TRBD1. Germline V CDR1 and CDR2: MNHNY, SVGAGI (reference sequence). CDR3 length: 16 residues. V shed 3 bases and J 5 bases; nucleotides not matched to a gene: 9. The CDR3 DNA follows: TGTGCCAGCAGTTATGGGGGACAGGGGACAGGGTATGGCTACACCTTC. Residues: CASSYGGQGTGYGYTF.

This chain joins TRBV7-2 and TRBJ2-7; possible D gene TRBD2, 6 bases. The germline V gene encodes CDR1 SGHTA and CDR2 FQGNSA. Trimming removed 1 base at V and 0 bases at J, with 10 bases between. This CDR3 spans 15 amino acids. CDR3 DNA sequence: TGTGCCAGCAGCTTAGGGGGGGTGAGCTCCTACGAGCAGTACTTC. Translation gives CASSLGGVSSYEQYF.